Below are 25 T cell receptor beta chains sequenced from a single sample in a study of cytomegalovirus exposure and HLA in healthy donors. PCR was performed using 60 Vbeta and 13 Jbeta primers. The protocol was immunoSEQ multiplex PCR, while the TCRdb copy is restricted to in-frame clones and leaves out a portion. The sample includes about 200,000 clones, about 79% seen only once; the top ten take approximately 1.8%. The sequenced material came from PBMCs. These receptors all come from a male donor in good health and CMV-seronegative.

The chain has TRBV5-1 and TRBJ1-6; a possible D gene is TRBD1 (5 bases). Trimming removed 0 bases at V and 7 bases at J, with 11 bases between. Germline V lookup: CDR1 SGHRS, CDR2 YFSETQ. The CDR3 is 15 residues long. The chain's CDR3 is CASSLGRGSNSPLHF. The CDR3 coding sequence is TGCGCCAGCAGCTTGGGGAGGGGAAGCAATTCACCCCTCCACTTT.

This clone was seen just once. The chain links TRBV27 to TRBJ2-5; D is uncertain. The better agreement between TRBJ2-7 and the DNA end casts doubt on the J call. The V gene's germline CDR1 is MNHEY and CDR2 SMNVEV (reference sequence). The CDR3 extends over 14 amino acids. As DNA, the CDR3 is TGTGCCAGCAGCTCCGCCTCTCTTAACTACGAGCAGTACTTC. Protein product: CASSSASLNYEQYF.

This chain connects TRBV5-6 to TRBJ2-1, with D unresolved. There are 14 residues in the CDR3. Germline-derived CDR1 and CDR2 are SGHDT and YYEEEE. V was clipped by 0 bases and J by 1 base, with 5 bases between them. The CDR3, as DNA: TGTGCCAGCAGCTTGGGGAGATCCTACAATGAGCAGTTCTTC. Protein product: CASSLGRSYNEQFF.

Concerning this clone: The same CDR3 also results from other DNA sequences found in this sample. Here the CDR3 reads CASSLRDRTNYGYTF. CDR3 in DNA: TGCGCCAGCAGCTTGAGGGACAGGACTAACTATGGCTACACCTTC. This chain uses TRBV5-1 with TRBJ1-2, with 8 bases lining up with TRBD1. CDR3 length equals 15 residues. Per germline, CDR1 SGHRS and CDR2 YFSETQ. V shed 1 base and J 0 bases; nucleotides not matched to a gene: 2.

V is TRBV5-6 and J is TRBJ1-3, with TRBD1 matching 7 bases. V trimming: 4 bases; J trimming: 3 bases; junction bases outside the gene matches: 7. CDR1 and CDR2 (germline): SGHDT, YYEEEE. This CDR3 is built from 15 residues. For the CDR3, the DNA is TGTGCCAGCAGCCATGTCGACAGGGTTGGAAACACCATATATTTT. Translated: CASSHVDRVGNTIYF. Full variable domain (missing parts from reference TRBV5-6 and TRBJ1-3): DAGVTQSPTHLIKTRGQQVTLRCSPKSGHDTVSWYQQALGQGPQFIFQYYEEEERQRGNFPDRFSGHQFPNYSSELNVNALLLGDSALYLCASSHVDRVGNTIYFGEGSWLTVV.

This chain uses TRBV11-2 with TRBJ2-4; the D gene is possibly TRBD1 (6 bases). The germline gives CDR1 SGHAT, CDR2 FQNNGV. There are 14 residues in the CDR3. Trimming removed 1 base at V and 9 bases at J, with 13 bases between. CDR3 nucleotides: TGTGCCAGCAGCTTAGGTACAGGGCTGAGCATTCAGTACTTC. Its protein product is CASSLGTGLSIQYF.

The genes are TRBV5-1 and TRBJ2-1; 13 bases map to TRBD2. In germline, CDR1 is SGHRS, CDR2 YFSETQ. CDR3 length: 17 amino acids. V shed 0 bases, J shed 8 bases, and the junction held 8 bases outside the gene matches. The CDR3 nucleotides read TGCGCCAGCAGCTTGGCCCGACTAGCGGGAGGAACCCATGAGCAGTTCTTC. Its translation: CASSLARLAGGTHEQFF.

The J gene is TRBJ1-2, the V gene TRBV7-2; maybe TRBD1 (6 bases). From germline, CDR1 is SGHTA and CDR2 FQGNSA. V dropped 4 bases and J dropped 6 bases, with 18 bases sitting between them. The CDR3 contains 15 residues. CDR3 protein: CASSSVSWDTHGYTF. The DNA for the CDR3 is TGTGCCAGCAGCTCAGTATCTTGGGACACGCATGGCTACACCTTC.

The genes are TRBV7-3 and TRBJ2-6; possibly TRBD1 for D (5 bases). Germline V gene data show CDR1 as SGHTA and CDR2 as FQGTGA. Trimming cost V 4 bases and J 2 bases, with 24 bases left between them. The CDR3 contains 20 residues. The CDR3 spells CASSSPIGQRPAPGANVLTF. For the CDR3, the DNA is TGTGCCAGCAGCTCCCCCATAGGACAACGGCCCGCACCTGGGGCCAACGTCCTGACTTTC.

V is TRBV18 and J is TRBJ1-5, with 10 bases lining up with TRBD1. The CDR3 has 15 amino acids. The V segment lost 3 bases and the J segment 5 bases; nucleotides outside the gene matches: 4. The germline CDR1 and CDR2 sequences are KGHSH and LQKENI. The CDR3 DNA follows: TGTGCCAGCTCACCGGGACAGGGGTTTGATCAGCCCCAGCATTTT. This translates into CASSPGQGFDQPQHF.

The V gene is TRBV5-4, the J gene TRBJ1-2; D is possibly TRBD1 (6 bases). V was pared by 1 base and J by 3 bases, with 10 bases between. The CDR3 consists of 14 residues. CDR1 and CDR2 (germline): SGHNT, YYREEE (reference sequence). The CDR3 sequence: CASSLPRQDYGYTF. The CDR3 nucleotides read TGTGCCAGCAGCTTGCCCAGACAGGACTATGGCTACACCTTC.

This rearrangement joins TRBV28 to TRBJ1-3, with TRBD1 identical over 12 bases. J was trimmed by 0 bases and V by 5 bases; bases with no gene match: 2. Germline V lookup: CDR1 MDHEN, CDR2 SYDVKM. The CDR3 spans 16 residues. The chain's CDR3 is CASSPGQGASGNTIYF. DNA of the CDR3: TGTGCCAGCAGTCCGGGACAGGGGGCCTCTGGAAACACCATATATTTT. The variable domain in full, completed from reference TRBV28 and TRBJ1-3, reads DVKVTQSSRYLVKRTGEKVFLECVQDMDHENMFWYRQDPGLGLRLIYFSYDVKMKEKGDIPEGYSVSREKKERFSLILESASTNQTSMYLCASSPGQGASGNTIYFGEGSWLTVV.

This clone was observed a single time. The junction does not match germline at one end; this may be a read error. The chain recombines TRBV6-1 with TRBJ2-5, with a weak D call TRBD1 (5 bases). Germline V lookup: CDR1 MNHNS, CDR2 SASEGT. This CDR3 spans 18 amino acids. The CDR3 sequence is CAISDPPAAIGVRETQYF. The CDR3 region has the DNA TGTGCCATCAGTGACCCCCCTGCTGCTATAGGGGTGAGAGAGACCCAGTACTTC.

On this clone: Other DNA variants within this sample encode the same CDR3. J is TRBJ2-7 and V is TRBV27; 8 bases fit TRBD2. Germline trimming cut 6 bases from V and 4 bases from J; bases unmatched to any gene: 8. Looked up from germline, CDR1 is MNHEY and CDR2 is SMNVEV (reference sequence). This CDR3 spans 14 amino acids. CDR3 nucleotide sequence: TGTGCCAGCAGCCCAAGACTAGCGTTATACGAGCAGTACTTC. Amino acid sequence: CASSPRLALYEQYF.

V gene TRBV7-9 combines with J gene TRBJ2-1; D possibly corresponds to TRBD2 (6 bases). The CDR3 contains 17 residues. Trimming removed 3 bases from V and 7 bases from J, with 22 bases in between. The germline V gene encodes CDR1 SEHNR and CDR2 FQNEAQ (reference sequence). The CDR3 DNA follows: TGTGCCAGCAGCTTGAGGGAGGCGGGTCCCCCTAGGAATGAGCAGTTCTTC. It yields the protein CASSLREAGPPRNEQFF.

The rearrangement joins TRBV7-9 to TRBJ2-6; no clear D. This CDR3 has 14 residues. The germline V and J ends were trimmed by 5 bases and 1 base, with 6 bases remaining between them. Germline V gives CDR1 SEHNR, CDR2 FQNEAQ (reference sequence). CDR3 nucleotides: TGTGCCAGCAGCCGAGTATCTGGGGCCAACGTCCTGACTTTC. Amino acid sequence: CASSRVSGANVLTF.

J is TRBJ2-3 and V is TRBV7-8; possible D gene TRBD2, 5 bases. Between the trimmed V and J ends, which lost 1 base and 0 bases, there was a span of 11 bases. This CDR3 has 16 amino acids. Germline V gives CDR1 SGHVS, CDR2 FQNEAQ. CDR3 in DNA: TGTGCCAGCAGCTTAGTTCAGCGGCAGAGCACAGATACGCAGTATTTT. This encodes CASSLVQRQSTDTQYF.

The chain employs TRBV6-5 and TRBJ1-2; possibly TRBD1 for D (5 bases). The length of the CDR3 is 15 residues. Germline values: CDR1 MNHEY, CDR2 SVGAGI. V was cut by 5 bases and J by 1 base, with 14 bases left in between. The chain's CDR3 is CASSRRDSVNYGYTF. As DNA, the CDR3 is TGTGCCAGCAGTAGAAGGGACTCAGTTAACTATGGCTACACCTTC.

V gene TRBV30 combines with J gene TRBJ2-3, with TRBD2 matching over 8 bases. The CDR3 runs to 16 residues. V trimming: 7 bases; J trimming: 1 base; junction bases outside the gene matches: 13. Germline loops: CDR1 GTSNPN, CDR2 SVGIG (reference sequence). The CDR3 is CASARQREMGTDTQYF. The CDR3 nucleotides are TGTGCCTCGGCAAGACAGCGGGAGATGGGCACAGATACGCAGTATTTT.

The J gene is TRBJ1-1, the V gene TRBV7-2, with 8 positions matching TRBD1. V was clipped by 5 bases and J by 6 bases; unmatched bases: 5. The germline gives CDR1 SGHTA, CDR2 FQGNSA. The CDR3 contains 13 residues. The CDR3 region is CASSGGQGSEAFF. For the CDR3, the DNA is TGTGCCAGCAGCGGAGGACAGGGATCTGAAGCTTTCTTT.

This rearrangement joins TRBV7-3 to TRBJ2-5; D is perhaps TRBD1 (5 bases). Trimming removed 3 bases at V and 1 base at J, with 6 bases between. The CDR3 has 13 residues. Per the germline V gene, CDR1 is SGHTA and CDR2 is FQGTGA. The CDR3 DNA sequence: TGTGCCAGCAGCTTGACAGTCCAAGAGACCCAGTACTTC. This encodes CASSLTVQETQYF.

The chain combines TRBV27 with TRBJ2-7, with 14 nucleotides matching TRBD2. Germline assignment: CDR1 MNHEY and CDR2 SMNVEV (reference sequence). V was clipped by 3 bases and J by 2 bases; unmatched bases: 6. The CDR3 is made up of 17 amino acids. The CDR3 loop reads CASSFRLAGGPTYEQYF. Here the CDR3 DNA reads TGTGCCAGCAGTTTTAGACTAGCGGGAGGGCCCACCTACGAGCAGTACTTC.

J is TRBJ2-1 and V is TRBV7-9; D ambiguous. The CDR3 covers 12 residues. CDR1 is SEHNR and CDR2 is FQNEAQ in the germline V gene (reference sequence). Trimming shortened V by 1 base and J by 13 bases, and 11 bases separated the two germline ends. The CDR3 bases are TGTGCCAGCAGCTTAGTAGTCGGTCCTCAGTTCTTC. The encoded protein is CASSLVVGPQFF. The complete variable domain, with remaining parts taken from reference TRBV7-9 and TRBJ2-1, reads DTGVSQNPRHKITKRGQNVTFRCDPISEHNRLYWYRQTLGQGPEFLTYFQNEAQLEKSRLLSDRFSAERPKGSFSTLEIQRTEQGDSAMYLCASSLVVGPQFFGPGTRLTVL.

CDR3 sequence: CASSPRDRSLILFYEQYF. The CDR3 DNA sequence: TGTGCCAGCAGTCCGAGGGACAGGAGCCTTATCCTCTTTTACGAGCAGTACTTC. The V and J genes are TRBV7-9 and TRBJ2-7; 8 nucleotides agree with TRBD1. The germline CDR1 and CDR2 sequences are SEHNR and FQNEAQ (reference sequence). V was pared by 6 bases and J by 4 bases, with 20 bases of the junction left unmatched. The CDR3 spans 18 residues.

This clone was counted between two and nine times. The chain's CDR3 is CSASPGAQYF. Here the CDR3 DNA reads TGCAGTGCTAGCCCCGGGGCCCAGTACTTC. V and J are TRBV20-1 and TRBJ2-5; weak D call: TRBD2 (5 bases). The germline CDR1 and CDR2 sequences are DFQATT and SNEGSKA (reference sequence). V shed 3 bases and J shed 9 bases, with 8 bases lying between them. The CDR3 is 10 amino acids.